The 24 T cell receptor beta chains below were found in one sample sequenced in a study of OX40 agonist ivuxolimab in advanced cancers. Generated by immunoSEQ multiplex PCR, the TCRdb table keeps only in-frame clones and is missing some. The sample consists of under 50,000 clones, over 75% of them appearing once. This specimen consisted of CD4+ or CD8+ T cells sorted from blood, obtained in a trial of the OX40 agonist ivuxolimab. The origin of the receptors is an adult with an advanced solid tumor such as melanoma, head and neck, liver or kidney cancer.

The chain links TRBV5-1 to TRBJ1-2; 8 bases are a match to TRBD1. V dropped 4 bases and J dropped 3; count of bases not matched to a gene: 14. This CDR3 is built from 17 residues. Per germline, CDR1 SGHRS and CDR2 YFSETQ. The CDR3 region is CASSVTSQGAGDYGYTF. The CDR3 DNA follows: TGCGCCAGCAGCGTTACCTCCCAGGGGGCCGGTGACTATGGCTACACCTTC. Combining the CDR3 with reference TRBV5-1 and TRBJ1-2 gives the whole variable domain KAGVTQTPRYLIKTRGQQVTLSCSPISGHRSVSWYQQTPGQGLQFLFEYFSETQRNKGNFPGRFSGRQFSNSRSEMNVSTLELGDSALYLCASSVTSQGAGDYGYTFGSGTRLTVV.

This clone was picked up a small number of times. V is TRBV30 and J is TRBJ2-1, with 12 bases that match TRBD2. After removal of 3 bases from V and 9 bases from J, the junction contained 6 bases not matched to a gene. The germline CDR1 and CDR2 sequences are GTSNPN and SVGIG (reference sequence). The CDR3 spans 14 residues. CDR3 protein: CAWRNPTSGSEQFF. The DNA of the CDR3 is TGTGCCTGGAGAAACCCGACTAGCGGGAGTGAGCAGTTCTTC.

This clone was detected a few times. The genes are TRBV5-1 and TRBJ1-2, with a possible D match to TRBD1 (6 bases). The V gene's germline CDR1 is SGHRS and CDR2 YFSETQ. Trimming pared 0 bases from V and 3 bases from J, leaving 12 bases between. The CDR3 totals 15 residues. The CDR3 DNA reads TGCGCCAGCAGCTTGGGCGGGGGCGACGACTATGGCTACACCTTC. Encoded protein: CASSLGGGDDYGYTF.

The V call is TRBV19, the J call TRBJ2-3; D gene unclear. The CDR3 runs to 16 residues. Trimming shortened V by 5 bases and J by 3 bases, and 18 bases separated the two germline ends. Germline V CDR1 and CDR2: LNHDA, SQIVND (reference sequence). The CDR3 protein is CASSVDQDGLTDTQYF. Written as DNA, the CDR3 is TGTGCCAGTAGTGTCGATCAGGACGGATTAACAGATACGCAGTATTTT.

The chain is built from TRBV10-1 and TRBJ1-1; D is unclear. Germline CDR1 WNHNN, CDR2 SYGVQD (reference sequence). The CDR3 runs 15 residues. V lost 3 bases to trimming and J lost 3 bases, with 14 bases between them. The CDR3 bases are TGCGCCAGCAGTGACCCAGGTAGAATGGACACTGAAGCTTTCTTT. Translated: CASSDPGRMDTEAFF.

This clone ranks as medium-sized (0.01 to 0.1%). The rearrangement joins TRBV7-9 to TRBJ2-7; D gene uncertain. Germline CDR1 and CDR2: SEHNR and FQNEAQ (reference sequence). Between the trimmed V and J ends, which lost 4 bases and 7 bases, there was a span of 14 bases. This CDR3 region has 13 residues. The CDR3 DNA is TGTGCCAGCAGCTGGGGTTCCGGCTATGAGCAGTACTTC. Protein product: CASSWGSGYEQYF.

The rearrangement uses TRBV7-2 and TRBJ1-1, with D unresolved. There are 15 residues in the CDR3. V was clipped by 1 base and J by 4 bases, with 13 bases between them. Germline V gene sequence: CDR1 SGHTA, CDR2 FQGNSA. CDR3 in amino acids: CASSLVWALGTEAFF. The CDR3 DNA follows: TGTGCCAGCAGCTTAGTATGGGCCCTGGGCACTGAAGCTTTCTTT.

The chain links TRBV5-1 to TRBJ2-7; D is unresolved. Trimming left V 1 base short and J 3 bases short, with 8 bases between. Germline CDR1 reads SGHRS; CDR2 reads YFSETQ. This CDR3 region has 13 residues. CDR3 sequence (DNA): TGCGCCAGCAGCTTGACGGAAAGCTACGAGCAGTACTTC. Translation gives CASSLTESYEQYF.

This chain connects TRBV28 to TRBJ2-7; D might be TRBD1 (6 bases). Trimming stripped 4 bases from V and 7 bases from J, with 20 bases between. Germline V lookup: CDR1 MDHEN, CDR2 SYDVKM. The CDR3 totals 15 residues. The CDR3 is CASSSLSAGAQEQYF. The CDR3 coding sequence is TGTGCCAGCAGTTCGCTCTCGGCAGGGGCTCAAGAGCAGTACTTC.

The chain has TRBV6-6 and TRBJ1-4; 7 nucleotides line up with TRBD1. The CDR3 extends over 14 amino acids. Germline V gene data show CDR1 as MNHNY and CDR2 as SVGAGI (reference sequence). V lost 4 bases and J lost 8; bases outside the gene matches: 7. The CDR3 here is CASSWRGPLEKLFF. The CDR3 DNA sequence: TGTGCCAGCAGTTGGAGGGGGCCTTTAGAAAAACTGTTTTTT.

V is TRBV7-9 and J is TRBJ2-1; no definite D call. Germline-derived CDR1 and CDR2 are SEHNR and FQNEAQ (reference sequence). The V end lost 2 bases, the J end lost 7 bases, and 12 bases lay between the germline ends. The CDR3 consists of 14 residues. CDR3 in amino acids: CASSLTVVTNEQFF. In nucleotides, the CDR3 is TGTGCCAGCAGCTTAACAGTTGTAACAAATGAGCAGTTCTTC. Full variable domain (missing parts from reference TRBV7-9 and TRBJ2-1): DTGVSQNPRHKITKRGQNVTFRCDPISEHNRLYWYRQTLGQGPEFLTYFQNEAQLEKSRLLSDRFSAERPKGSFSTLEIQRTEQGDSAMYLCASSLTVVTNEQFFGPGTRLTVL.

This chain joins TRBV9 and TRBJ1-1; D not certain. CDR1 SGDLS and CDR2 YYNGEE come from the germline V gene. V dropped 3 bases and J dropped 2 bases, with 5 bases sitting between them. The CDR3 is made up of 12 amino acids. CDR3 residues: CASSGRNTEAFF. The CDR3, as DNA: TGTGCCAGCAGCGGGCGTAACACTGAAGCTTTCTTT.

The chain carries TRBV7-9 and TRBJ1-1, with D unresolved. The V and J ends lost 6 bases and 3 bases respectively, with 14 bases between them. This CDR3 has 14 amino acids. CDR1 and CDR2 from the germline V gene are SEHNR and FQNEAQ (reference sequence). CDR3 sequence reads: CASSTRAKDTEAFF. The CDR3 DNA sequence: TGTGCCAGCAGTACTCGGGCCAAGGACACTGAAGCTTTCTTT.

This clone was seen a handful of times. J is TRBJ1-2 and V is TRBV5-6, with TRBD1 matching 7 bases. CDR1 SGHDT and CDR2 YYEEEE come from the germline V gene. Trimming took 3 bases from V and 8 from J; bases not matched to a gene: 10. The CDR3 extends over 14 amino acids. This chain's CDR3 is CASSSQGDSGGYTF. CDR3 coding DNA: TGTGCCAGCAGCTCCCAGGGGGACTCGGGAGGCTACACCTTC.

This chain uses TRBV6-6 with TRBJ2-7; 8 bases are shared with TRBD1. CDR1 and CDR2 from the germline V gene are MNHNY and SVGAGI (reference sequence). The CDR3 has 13 amino acids. V was clipped by 8 bases and J by 3 bases; unmatched bases: 6. The CDR3 DNA reads as TGTGCCAGCGGGGCAGGGGGCATCTACGAGCAGTACTTC. Protein: CASGAGGIYEQYF.

This clone was seen once. CDR3 nucleotides: TGTGCCAGCAGCCGCGGGAGGGCCGTGGACGAGCAGTACTTC. It encodes CASSRGRAVDEQYF. V is TRBV7-2 and J is TRBJ2-7, with 9 bases that match TRBD2. Germline lookup yields CDR1 SGHTA and CDR2 FQGNSA. The CDR3 consists of 14 residues. The V and J ends lost 5 bases and 5 bases, in that order; junction bases with no gene match: 7.

The rearrangement links TRBV11-3 to TRBJ2-5, with 13 bases that match TRBD2. V gave up 5 bases and J gave up 3 bases; unmatched junction bases: 6. This CDR3 is 16 amino acids long. Germline lookup yields CDR1 SGHNT and CDR2 YENEEA. The DNA of the CDR3 is TGTGCCAGCAGCATCGGACTAGCGGGAGCGGAAGAGACCCAGTACTTC. Translation gives CASSIGLAGAEETQYF.

The chain joins TRBV7-2 to TRBJ2-3, with D possibly TRBD2 on 5 matching bases. V was shortened by 4 bases and J by 4 bases, with 12 bases between the two germline ends. The CDR3 has 14 amino acids. CDR1 SGHTA and CDR2 FQGNSA come from the germline V gene. CDR3 coding DNA: TGTGCCAGCAGCTCCCAACGAGCGGCAGATACGCAGTATTTT. Amino acids: CASSSQRAADTQYF.

The rearrangement links TRBV7-2 to TRBJ1-2, with a possible D match to TRBD1 (6 bases). The CDR3 loop spans 14 amino acids. Germline-derived CDR1 and CDR2 are SGHTA and FQGNSA. The V gene lost 5 bases and the J gene lost 0 bases, with 10 bases spanning the gap. The CDR3 sequence is CASSPDSTNYGYTF. The CDR3 region has the DNA TGTGCCAGCAGCCCGGACAGTACTAACTATGGCTACACCTTC. The full variable domain, its missing parts supplied by reference TRBV7-2 and TRBJ1-2, is GAGVSQSPSNKVTEKGKDVELRCDPISGHTALYWYRQSLGQGLEFLIYFQGNSAPDKSGLPSDRFSAERTGGSVSTLTIQRTQQEDSAVYLCASSPDSTNYGYTFGSGTRLTVV.

This chain uses TRBV27 with TRBJ2-3; D is unresolved. Germline CDR1 and CDR2: MNHEY and SMNVEV (reference sequence). Deletions cut 8 bases from V and 0 bases from J, with 6 bases between. There are 12 residues in the CDR3. CDR3 sequence reads: CASGYSTDTQYF. CDR3 coding DNA: TGTGCCAGCGGATATAGCACAGATACGCAGTATTTT.

The V and J genes are TRBV6-5 and TRBJ1-4, with a tentative D call TRBD1 (6 bases). The CDR3 totals 13 residues. Trimming cost V 2 bases and J 5 bases, with 6 bases left between them. From germline, CDR1 is MNHEY and CDR2 SVGAGI. CDR3 DNA: TGTGCCAGCAGTTACCAGGGGAATGAAAAACTGTTTTTT. Its translation: CASSYQGNEKLFF.

The chain joins TRBV7-2 to TRBJ2-7, with D possibly TRBD1 on 6 matching bases. The CDR3 is 15 amino acids. V was clipped by 4 bases and J by 2 bases, with 15 bases between them. Per the germline V gene, CDR1 is SGHTA and CDR2 is FQGNSA. DNA of the CDR3: TGTGCCAGCAGCTCTCAATCAGCAGGGGCCTACGAGCAGTACTTC. This encodes CASSSQSAGAYEQYF.

This chain links TRBV19 with TRBJ1-1; 7 positions agree with TRBD1. J was trimmed by 4 bases and V by 6 bases; bases with no gene match: 17. The CDR3 is 17 amino acids. CDR1 LNHDA and CDR2 SQIVND come from the germline V gene (reference sequence). The CDR3 region is CASRINPTQGRSTEAFF. The CDR3 nucleotides read TGTGCCAGTAGAATTAACCCTACACAGGGGAGGAGCACTGAAGCTTTCTTT.

This chain connects TRBV7-6 to TRBJ2-2, with 8 bases identical to TRBD1. CDR1 and CDR2 from the germline V gene are SGHVS and FNYEAQ. V lost 3 bases to trimming and J lost 3 bases; unmatched junction nucleotides: 0. This CDR3 is built from 14 residues. The CDR3 nucleotides are TGTGCCAGCAGCTTCAGGGGGCACACCGGGGAGCTGTTTTTT. As protein: CASSFRGHTGELFF. The full variable domain, completed using reference TRBV7-6 and TRBJ2-2, is GAGVSQSPRYKVTKRGQDVALRCDPISGHVSLYWYRQALGQGPEFLTYFNYEAQQDKSGLPNDRFSAERPEGSISTLTIQRTEQRDSAMYRCASSFRGHTGELFFGEGSRLTVL.